These T cell receptor beta chains were read from a single sample in a study of cytomegalovirus exposure and HLA in healthy donors. The protocol was immunoSEQ multiplex PCR, while the TCRdb copy is restricted to in-frame clones and leaves out a portion. The sample holds some 120,000 clones; roughly four fifths are singletons and the top ten take 6.3%. The sequenced sample was PBMCs. These receptors all come from a woman aged 40 to 55 in good health and CMV-seronegative. Both conserved end residues are part of each CDR3. A D gene is named only where the DNA matches it firmly. Only some rows state a clone size, as once, few, many or a class for expanded clones.

TRBV6-5	TRBD2	TRBJ2-7	.	TGTGCCAGCAGGGAGGAGACTAGCCAGCAGTACTTC	CASREETSQQYF
TRBV12-5	.	TRBJ1-4	.	TGTGCTAGTGAAATTGGAGATGAAAAACTGTTTTTT	CASEIGDEKLFF
TRBV11-2	TRBD1	TRBJ2-5	.	TGTGCCAGCAGCCGGGACAGTTACCAAGAGACCCAGTACTTC	CASSRDSYQETQYF
TRBV5-4	.	TRBJ2-3	.	TGTGCCAGCAGCTTGGAGGCCAGAGGGAGGAGGGCGCAGTATTTT	CASSLEARGRRAQYF
TRBV28	.	TRBJ1-5	.	TGTGCCAGCAGATGGGGGCCAAATCAGCCCCAGCATTTT	CASRWGPNQPQHF
TRBV11-2	.	TRBJ2-5	.	TGTGCCAGCAGCTCATTTGGGGGGACGGAGACCCAGTACTTC	CASSSFGGTETQYF
TRBV7-2	.	TRBJ2-7	.	TGTGCCAGCAGCGAGGACTTATCCTACGAGCAGTACTTC	CASSEDLSYEQYF
TRBV2	TRBD2	TRBJ2-6	once	TGTGCCAGCAGTGCAACTAGCGGCTCTGGGGCCAACGTCCTGACTTTC	CASSATSGSGANVLTF
TRBV5-1	TRBD1	TRBJ1-1	.	TGCGCCAGCAGCTTCCGGCAGGGGGTAACGAACACTGAAGCTTTCTTT	CASSFRQGVTNTEAFF
TRBV7-6	.	TRBJ2-1	.	TGTGCCAGCAGCTTAAGTTACGGTGAGCAGTTCTTC	CASSLSYGEQFF
TRBV6-5	.	TRBJ2-5	.	TGTGCCAGCAGTTGGACCGGGACTGACCCAGAGACCCAGTACTTC	CASSWTGTDPETQYF
TRBV18	.	TRBJ2-7	once	TGTGCCAGCTCACTGCGAGCCCCGCAGGGTAGCTCCTACGAGCAGTACTTC	CASSLRAPQGSSYEQYF
TRBV7-2	.	TRBJ2-7	.	TGTGCCAGCAGCTTAGTAACAGGGAAAGAGCACGAGCAGTACTTC	CASSLVTGKEHEQYF
TRBV2	.	TRBJ2-1	few	TGTGCCAGTACAGAGTACAATGAGCAGTTCTTC	CASTEYNEQFF
TRBV19	.	TRBJ1-1	.	TGTGCCGTCAGCGATGGATTCGTGGCGAACACTGAAGCTTTCTTT	CAVSDGFVANTEAFF
TRBV27	.	TRBJ2-7	.	TGTGCCAGCAGCCCGACAGACACCATCTACGAGCAGTACTTC	CASSPTDTIYEQYF
TRBV7-2	TRBD1	TRBJ1-4	.	TGTGCCAGCAGCTTAGTACAGGGGGCTAATGAAAAACTGTTTTTT	CASSLVQGANEKLFF
TRBV7-2	.	TRBJ2-5	.	TGTGCCAGCAGCTTAGGAGAGGCTCGAACCCAGTACTTC	CASSLGEARTQYF
TRBV5-1	.	TRBJ2-7	.	TGCCCCGCCATAAGGAGGGGGCCCTACGAGCAGTACTTC	CPAIRRGPYEQYF
TRBV7-9	.	TRBJ1-2	.	TGTGCCAGCAGCCTCGGGACACTGGTGGACTATGGCTACACCTTC	CASSLGTLVDYGYTF
TRBV19	TRBD2	TRBJ2-3	few	TGTGCCAGTAGTTTCTCCCCGTCTAGCGGGACAAGCACAGATACGCAGTATTTT	CASSFSPSSGTSTDTQYF
TRBV28	.	TRBJ2-7	.	TGTGCCAGCAGTTTAGTGGCGCAGGGGTACGAGCAGTACTTC	CASSLVAQGYEQYF
TRBV4-1	TRBD1	TRBJ2-1	.	TGCGCCAGCAGCCAAGGGGACAGGGGAATTCACAATGAGCAGTTCTTC	CASSQGDRGIHNEQFF
TRBV6-5	TRBD1	TRBJ1-1	few	TGTGCCAGCAGGCCACTTCCGGGACAGGCAGAAGCTTTCTTT	CASRPLPGQAEAFF
TRBV2	.	TRBJ1-1	.	TGTGCCAGCAGCCGATATTCAACAGGGAACACTGAAGCTTTCTTT	CASSRYSTGNTEAFF
TRBV11-2	TRBD1	TRBJ2-1	.	TGTGCCAGCAGCTGGGGACAGGGGAACAATGAGCAGTTCTTC	CASSWGQGNNEQFF
TRBV5-1	.	TRBJ1-1	once	TGCGCCAGCAGCTTGGGCGGGGTTGAAGCTTTCTTT	CASSLGGVEAFF
TRBV5-1	.	TRBJ1-6	.	TGCGCCAGCAGAACAGGCTATAATTCACCCCTCCACTTT	CASRTGYNSPLHF